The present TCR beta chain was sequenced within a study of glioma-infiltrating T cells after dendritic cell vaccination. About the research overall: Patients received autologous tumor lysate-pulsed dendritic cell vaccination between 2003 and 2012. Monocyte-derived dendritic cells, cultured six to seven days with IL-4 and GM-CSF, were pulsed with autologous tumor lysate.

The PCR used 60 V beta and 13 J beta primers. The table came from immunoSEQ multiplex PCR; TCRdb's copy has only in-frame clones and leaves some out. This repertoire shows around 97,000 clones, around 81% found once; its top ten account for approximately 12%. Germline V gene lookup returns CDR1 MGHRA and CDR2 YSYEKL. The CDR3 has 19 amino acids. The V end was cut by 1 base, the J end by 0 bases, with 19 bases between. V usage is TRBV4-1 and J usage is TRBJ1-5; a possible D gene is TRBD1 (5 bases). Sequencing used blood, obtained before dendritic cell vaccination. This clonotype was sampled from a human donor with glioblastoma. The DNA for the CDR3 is TGCGCCAGCAGCCAAGCGAGATTACAGGAATTATCTAGCAATCAGCCCCAGCATTTT. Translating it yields CASSQARLQELSSNQPQHF.